Listed here is a single T cell receptor (beta chain). This clone has a handful of counts. What this receptor recognizes is not known. No quality values exist for individual bases; no much larger clone is one base distant. The data stem from a study of cytomegalovirus exposure and HLA in healthy donors (dated by TCRdb to 2016 to 2017). Study-level background: An earlier analysis of roughly 500 of the donors reported approximately 290 Gb of sequence data and 120 million or so unique TCR beta sequences from 150 million to 200 million T cells. To predict cytomegalovirus infection status, the study brought together high-throughput TCR immunosequencing, statistical association of individual TCRs with disease status, and machine learning. In the later analysis, no new phenotypic data were used to find candidate immune exposures; instead, reliance was placed on TCR beta sequences and their occurrence across donors. In addition to the first cohort of about 650 subjects, a separate validation cohort of about 120 different subjects was used. The genetic ancestry cluster associated with self-reported Caucasian donors included about 81% of the approximately 410 genotyped donors. The T cell repertoires of several hundred subjects were profiled by immunosequencing and related to cytomegalovirus serostatus. HLA typing included class I and class II loci at four-digit resolution. Every repertoire in the discovery cohort had been generated on one and the same sequencing platform. Approximately 300 gigabases of sequencing data and 75 million to 85 million unique TCR sequences made up an early release that covered around 640 HLA-typed donors. Several DR-DQ haplotypes were treated as single units for association and clustering because of strong linkage in the cohort. Typing coverage varied by locus: roughly 620-640 donors for A, B, C, DRB1 and DQB1; roughly 510 for DQA1; more than 600 for DPA1; some 470 for DPB1. An earlier analysis of approximately 500 of the donors applied high-throughput TCR beta sequencing to assess whether each TCR beta V gene segment acted as functional or pseudogenic. Alongside the repertoire data, information on donor age, sex, ethnicity and CMV serostatus was compiled. Among about 400 genotyped donors of the cohort, an average of roughly 230,000 unique TCR beta nucleotide sequences was sequenced per donor, of which about 19% were non-productive. The study aimed to test whether cataloging public T cell receptors could reveal signatures of past pathogen exposure. A later analysis re-examined previously published TCR beta repertoires from roughly 720 donors and added high-resolution HLA genotyping to investigate patterns of TCR occurrence. A later genetic analysis used genome-wide SNP genotypes for about three fifths of the 666 donors, treating that subset as a discovery cohort.

The CDR3 sequence holds 12 residues, the cysteine and phenylalanine included. Of the read, only the CDR3 DNA is kept; its 36 bases are in frame from base 1. The germline V gene specifies MDHEN as CDR1 and SYDVKM as CDR2. V is reduced by 3 bases and J by 7 bases, leaving a spacing of 9 bases between them. The cohort was made up of 666 healthy bone marrow donors. At the time of sampling, all cohort members were nominally healthy, though unrecorded immune exposures were likely present. The donor tested CMV seropositive, placing the donor among the approximately 290 seropositive members of the cohort. Each donor provided a peripheral blood sample, and peripheral blood mononuclear cells were used for TCR beta sequencing. The Qiagen DNeasy Blood Extraction Kit was used to extract genomic DNA from the blood cell samples. General study outcomes and caveats: When HLA alleles, especially DR and DQ, strongly co-occurred, TCR associations were difficult to assign to individual alleles. CMV serostatus was the only immune exposure information available for the cohort. A cluster of highly shared sequence variants was judged likely to represent a technical artifact of the sequencing pipeline. According to a later analysis, parvovirus B19, influenza, CMV and Epstein-Barr virus appeared linked to several top co-occurrence clusters. In a later analysis, HLA-associated TCR beta chains showed more clonal expansion and lower generation probabilities than non-associated chains that were equally common. The classifier was reported to diagnose cytomegalovirus status with high specificity and sensitivity in both the original cohort and the validation cohort. The 87-base-pair reads could not distinguish some IMGT-functional V segments, including TRBV6-2 and TRBV6-3, so those segments were excluded. Most CMV-associated TCR beta chains appeared to be HLA-restricted in a later analysis, and the HLA associations seemed to be driven largely by CMV exposure. In a later analysis, about 16,000 TCR beta sequences were associated with specific HLA alleles at a false discovery rate of 0.05. An earlier analysis of approximately 590 of the donors showed that most TCR beta V segments appeared in productive rearrangements either about 87% or about 30% of the time, which broadly matched IMGT annotations. V-gene and J-gene trimming of TCR beta chains was associated with a missense DCLRE1C variant in a later genetic analysis, and the association was replicated in an independent cohort. The authors suggested that the approach could potentially be extended to other disease states and immunological phenotypes. Compared with the roughly 700-donor mean, donors in an Asian-associated ancestry cluster had fewer N-insertions in productive TCRs, according to a later genetic analysis. Seventeen rarely observed V segments, including chromosome 9 orphons, were excluded from the earlier analysis of approximately 600 of the donors because counts were too low. The study gave a list of under 200 TCR beta chains associated with cytomegalovirus. In a later analysis, TCR association rates were found to vary across HLA loci, with the most associated TCRs seen for DRB1 alleles and the fewest for HLA-C alleles. A further reported finding was that TCR beta sequences accurately predicted the HLA-A and HLA-B alleles for most subjects in the first cohort. Most TCR sequences were observed very rarely across donors, whereas some public TCRs were present in many individuals. This cohort had only TCR beta chains sequenced, and the lack of alpha or paired-chain data limited which features could be detected. In vitro tests confirmed that a few of the cytomegalovirus-associated TCR beta chains recognize cytomegalovirus antigens. Presence/absence analyses assumed roughly uniform sequencing depth across donors, an assumption that may not hold. Linkage disequilibrium might explain the correlated functional status among segregating V segments, but an unknown experimental factor could not be excluded. Because HLA typing was missing for some donors at each locus, association tests included only the typed subset.

The library was prepared using the immunoSEQ multiplex PCR assay. The multiplex PCR relied on a mix of 60 forward primers for TCR Vbeta segments and 13 reverse primers for TCR Jbeta segments. Amplification of the CDR3 region of rearranged TCR beta genes was performed with a multiplex PCR assay on genomic DNA. The Illumina HiSeq System was used to sequence the amplified TCR beta libraries as 87-base-pair reads. On the study's bioinformatics: In a later analysis, 80 million or so unique TCR beta chains were counted across the 500 to 700 repertoires, and roughly 11 million of these chains were shared by at least two donors. Raw reads were error-corrected and collapsed into unique sequences with a nearest-neighbor algorithm that merged closely related sequences to remove PCR and sequencing errors. CDR3 sequences were aligned to IMGT reference sequences to assign V, D and J gene segments. For a sequence to be retained, a match of at least six nucleotides was required to both a V gene segment and a J gene segment. A rearrangement was called productive if the CDR3 had no stop codons and remained in frame with V and J, and every other rearrangement was called non-productive. Following IMGT convention, CDR3 was defined as the stretch from the second conserved V-encoded cysteine up to the conserved J-encoded phenylalanine. The earlier analysis of more than 450 of the donors excluded sequences that lacked an unambiguous match to a single V gene segment. An earlier analysis of several hundred of the donors classified V segments as functional when productive rearrangements were above 56.7% and as segregating when the standard deviation between donors was above 5%. A statistical classification framework was developed to diagnose cytomegalovirus status using the catalog of TCR beta chain sequences. In a later analysis, TCR nucleotide sequences were compared against IMGT/GENE-DB human TR gene sequences so that V and J genes could be assigned. The TCRdist pipeline was used in a later analysis to assign CDR3 sequences and most-parsimonious VDJ recombination scenarios. In a later analysis, each TCR beta chain was defined by its CDR3 amino acid sequence together with its V-gene family, and reads lacking a unique V-gene family were excluded. In a later analysis, approximately 640 highly shared, low-generation-probability nucleotide sequences were removed to address suspected cross-contamination and a sequencing artifact. A later analysis calculated a clonal expansion index for each public chain from normalized within-repertoire ranks of inferred template counts. In a later analysis, generation probabilities were computed with a VDJ recombination model fitted to out-of-frame rearrangements, and the resulting probabilities were checked against IGoR. In a later analysis, hypergeometric tests were used to score TCR-TCR, TCR-HLA and TCR-CMV co-occurrence, with a repertoire-size bias correction applied to TCR pairs. In a later analysis, false discovery rates were estimated by permuting HLA or CMV assignments 20 times. In a later analysis, co-occurring TCRs were grouped using DBSCAN, and TCRdist sequence similarity was added for clustering within HLA-allele-positive subsets. Repertoires with fewer than 30,000 or more than 120,000 public chains were left out of co-occurrence clustering, as were about 5 repertoires with anomalous nucleotide sharing. The immuneACCESS repertoire file appears here via TCRdb, limited to in-frame rearrangements. These files lack a portion of the clones; in checked studies, under half of the deficit traces to unresolved V genes, and the cause of the others is not known. For V, J and clone size, that table is used; D and trimming come from the DNA. The sample table contains about 96,000 clones; only one count was recorded for roughly 79% of them. The ten largest clones take up around 3.1% of the sample.

This TCR came from a female donor in good health and CMV-seropositive. The rearranged segments are TRBV28 and TRBJ1-2; no confident D gene assignment can be made. Sample: PBMCs. The base sequence is TGTGCCAGCAGTTTCAGTCAGGCTGGCTACACCTTC. The encoded protein is CASSFSQAGYTF.